This T cell receptor beta chain stems from a study of blood T cell repertoires in COVID-19. The table came from immunoSEQ multiplex PCR; TCRdb's copy has only in-frame clones and leaves some out. The sample has more than 95,000 clones, around 82% seen once. V was shortened by 6 bases and J by 8 bases, with 16 bases between the two germline ends. The length of the CDR3 is 13 residues. CDR1 and CDR2 (germline): ENHRY, SYGVKD. This clonotype was sampled from a man older than 75 with active or convalescent COVID-19. The J gene is TRBJ1-2, the V gene TRBV10-3; no clear D gene. The source material was peripheral blood. CDR3 in DNA: TGTGCCATCAGAACCTCCCGGTCTGAGGGCTACACCTTC. Protein: CAIRTSRSEGYTF.